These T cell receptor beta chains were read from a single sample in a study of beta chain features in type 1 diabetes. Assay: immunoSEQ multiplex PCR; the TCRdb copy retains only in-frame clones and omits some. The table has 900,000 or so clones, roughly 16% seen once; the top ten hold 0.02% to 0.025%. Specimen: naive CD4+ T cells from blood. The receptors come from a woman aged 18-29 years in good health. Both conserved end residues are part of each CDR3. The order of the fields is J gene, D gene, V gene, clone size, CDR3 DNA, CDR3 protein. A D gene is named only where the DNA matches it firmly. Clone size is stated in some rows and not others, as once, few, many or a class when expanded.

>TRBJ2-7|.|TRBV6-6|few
TGTGCCAGCAGTCGGGGGAGTTCCTACGAGCAGTACTTC
CASSRGSSYEQYF
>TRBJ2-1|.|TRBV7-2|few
TGTGCCAGCATCTCTCGCGGGGGCGATGAGCAGTTCTTC
CASISRGGDEQFF
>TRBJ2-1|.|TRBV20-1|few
TGCAGTGCTGCGCGACTCGATGAGCAGTTCTTC
CSAARLDEQFF
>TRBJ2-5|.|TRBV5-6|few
TGTGCCAGCAGCCCGCCGGGGATACAAGAGACCCAGTACTTC
CASSPPGIQETQYF
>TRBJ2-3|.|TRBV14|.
TGTGCCAGCAGCCTGGCTAGGAGCACAGATACGCAGTATTTT
CASSLARSTDTQYF
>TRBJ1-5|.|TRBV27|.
TGTGCCAGCAGTTTAAACGGGGGGCAGGGTCAGCCCCAGCATTTT
CASSLNGGQGQPQHF
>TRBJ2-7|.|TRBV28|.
.
CASSSSGLGPYEQYF
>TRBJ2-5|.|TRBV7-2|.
TGTGCCAGCAGCTTGAAAGAGACCCAGTACTTC
CASSLKETQYF
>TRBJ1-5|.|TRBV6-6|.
TGTGCCATCAGTTACCCGCATGAAAATGGGCAGCCCCAGCATTTT
CAISYPHENGQPQHF
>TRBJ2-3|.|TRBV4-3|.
TGCGCCAGCAGCCAAGGACGGGCTATCACAGATACGCAGTATTTT
CASSQGRAITDTQYF
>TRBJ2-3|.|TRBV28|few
TGTGCCAGCAGTCCTCCCGGCAATGCGCAGTATTTT
CASSPPGNAQYF
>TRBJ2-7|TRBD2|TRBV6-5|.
TGTGCCAGCAGTTACAGTCAGGGAGGGTCCTACGAGCAGTACTTC
CASSYSQGGSYEQYF
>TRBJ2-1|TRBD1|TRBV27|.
TGTGCCAGCAGATCCTCGGGACAGGGGGCCTTTAGTGAGCAGTTCTTC
CASRSSGQGAFSEQFF
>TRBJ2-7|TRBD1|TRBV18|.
TGTGCCAGCTCACCACCGGTTGGGCAGGGGGCCGAGCAGTACTTC
CASSPPVGQGAEQYF
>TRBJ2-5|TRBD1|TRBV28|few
TGTGCCAGCAGTTCTCCGGGACAGGGGGGGATCCAAGAGACCCAGTACTTC
CASSSPGQGGIQETQYF
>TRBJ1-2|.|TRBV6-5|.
TGTGCCAGCAGTGAATCAAGGAAGTATGGCTACACCTTC
CASSESRKYGYTF
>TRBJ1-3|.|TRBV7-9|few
TGTGCCAGCAGCCCACCGGGTGGCGGGAACTCTGGAAACACCATATATTTT
CASSPPGGGNSGNTIYF
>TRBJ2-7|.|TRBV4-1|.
TGCGCCAGCAGCCAAGATTATGGAGGCTACGAGCAGTACTTC
CASSQDYGGYEQYF
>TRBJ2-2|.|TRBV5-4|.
TGTGCCAGCAGCTTGGGTCGGTCCCAAAACACCGGGGAGCTGTTTTTT
CASSLGRSQNTGELFF
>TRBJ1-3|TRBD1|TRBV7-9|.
TGTGCCAGCAGCCATACAGGGGTTGGAAACACCATATATTTT
CASSHTGVGNTIYF
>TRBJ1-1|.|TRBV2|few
TGTGCCAGCAGTGTATCCGGGACGACGAACACTGAAGCTTTCTTT
CASSVSGTTNTEAFF
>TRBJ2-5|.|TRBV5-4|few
TGTGCCAGCAGCTTGGTCGGGGAGACCCAGTACTTC
CASSLVGETQYF
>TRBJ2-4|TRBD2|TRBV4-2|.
TGTGCCAGCAGCCGACGGCTTGAGAGCGGGAGCAGAGGGTCCAAAAACATTCAGTACTTC
CASSRRLESGSRGSKNIQYF